These 12 T cell receptor beta chains originate from one sample sequenced in a study of cytomegalovirus exposure and HLA in healthy donors. The PCR made use of 60 Vbeta and 13 Jbeta primers. This table comes from immunoSEQ multiplex PCR, and its TCRdb copy is limited to in-frame clones, with some not included. Among 81,000 or so clones listed, about three quarters were seen once. Sequences were obtained from PBMCs. These receptors all stem from a middle-aged man in good health and CMV-seropositive.

This clone was observed a handful of times. The rearrangement links TRBV19 to TRBJ1-4; 9 positions match TRBD1. CDR3 length equals 15 residues. CDR1 is LNHDA, CDR2 SQIVND, per germline (reference sequence). V was pared by 7 bases and J by 0 bases, with 3 bases of the junction left unmatched. CDR3 sequence (DNA): TGTGCCAGTAAACAGGGGGCGGCAACTAATGAAAAACTGTTTTTT. This codes for CASKQGAATNEKLFF.

This clone was seen only once. This chain uses TRBV6-5 with TRBJ1-2; 8 positions match TRBD1. This CDR3 spans 13 amino acids. From germline, CDR1 is MNHEY and CDR2 SVGAGI. The junction had 9 bases not matched to a gene; V was cut back by 6 bases and J by 9 bases. The CDR3 loop reads CASRGTGRVRYTF. The CDR3 nucleotides are TGTGCCAGCAGAGGGACAGGACGCGTACGCTACACCTTC.

This clone was seen a few times. This sequence joins TRBV4-2 and TRBJ1-1, with 12 bases identical to TRBD1. J gave up 7 bases and V 0 bases, and 6 bases lay outside the gene matches. The CDR3 is 16 residues long. Germline CDR1 and CDR2: LGHNA and YNFKEQ. The CDR3, as DNA: TGTGCCAGCAGCCAAGATTCGGGACAGGGGGCGCGTGAAGCTTTCTTT. Translation: CASSQDSGQGAREAFF.

The V gene is TRBV30, the J gene TRBJ2-1, with 10 bases identical to TRBD2. This CDR3 is built from 15 residues. CDR1 and CDR2 (germline): GTSNPN, SVGIG (reference sequence). V was pared by 2 bases and J by 6 bases, with 7 bases of the junction left unmatched. The CDR3 nucleotides are TGTGCCTGGAGTAGTAGCGGGAGGTTCCCCAATGAGCAGTTCTTC. Amino acid sequence: CAWSSSGRFPNEQFF. Full variable domain (rest looked up from reference TRBV30 and TRBJ2-1): SQTIHQWPATLVQPVGSPLSLECTVEGTSNPNLYWYRQAAGRGLQLLFYSVGIGQISSEVPQNLSASRPQDRQFILSSKKLLLSDSGFYLCAWSSSGRFPNEQFFGPGTRLTVL.

The chain has TRBV7-2 and TRBJ2-2; 7 bases map to TRBD1. The V gene end was trimmed by 2 bases and the J gene end by 13 bases; junction bases not matched to a gene: 10. CDR3 length: 14 residues. The germline CDR1 and CDR2 sequences are SGHTA and FQGNSA. CDR3 in amino acids: CASSLWSIQGRLFF. CDR3 nucleotides: TGTGCCAGCAGCTTATGGTCAATACAGGGGAGGCTGTTTTTT.

The genes are TRBV5-6 and TRBJ2-1, with D possibly being TRBD1 (6 bases). The CDR3 is 14 amino acids. V was pared by 0 bases and J by 9 bases, with 13 bases between. Germline assignment: CDR1 SGHDT and CDR2 YYEEEE. In DNA, the CDR3 is TGTGCCAGCAGCTTGGAGCCAGGGGCAGCTGAGCAGTTCTTC. Amino acids: CASSLEPGAAEQFF.

This clone was counted a few times. The chain employs TRBV4-2 and TRBJ2-3, with TRBD2 matching over 7 bases. Germline loops: CDR1 LGHNA, CDR2 YNFKEQ. The V gene end was trimmed by 0 bases and the J gene end by 7 bases; junction bases not matched to a gene: 7. CDR3 size: 15 residues. CDR3 sequence: CASSQEGGSGNTQYF. CDR3 DNA: TGTGCCAGCAGCCAAGAGGGCGGGAGTGGAAATACGCAGTATTTT.

The chain joins TRBV7-6 to TRBJ2-1; the match to TRBD2 covers 15 bases. With 5 bases clipped from V and 7 bases from J, the junction kept 3 bases outside the gene matches. The length of the CDR3 is 15 residues. Germline V gene lookup returns CDR1 SGHVS and CDR2 FNYEAQ. This CDR3 reads CASSTGLAGGNEQFF. CDR3 coding DNA: TGTGCCAGCAGCACAGGACTAGCGGGGGGGAATGAGCAGTTCTTC.

The chain carries TRBV27 and TRBJ2-7; a possible D gene is TRBD1 (5 bases). The length of the CDR3 is 13 residues. V lost 6 bases to trimming and J lost 0 bases, with 9 bases between them. The germline gives CDR1 MNHEY, CDR2 SMNVEV (reference sequence). The CDR3 region is CASRGHGSYEQYF. The CDR3 coding sequence is TGTGCCAGCAGAGGACACGGCTCCTACGAGCAGTACTTC.

This clone occurred once. V is TRBV4-3 and J is TRBJ2-7; tentatively, D is TRBD2 (5 bases). V was pared by 2 bases and J by 4 bases, with 15 bases between. CDR3 length equals 15 residues. Germline V gene sequence: CDR1 LGHNA, CDR2 YSLEER. This CDR3 reads CASSQLQEGVYEQYF. CDR3 nucleotide sequence: TGCGCCAGCAGCCAACTTCAAGAGGGAGTTTACGAGCAGTACTTC.

The chain employs TRBV7-9 and TRBJ1-1; no firm D call. Between the trimmed V and J ends, which lost 5 bases and 6 bases, there was a span of 13 bases. This CDR3 has 13 amino acids. Germline lookup yields CDR1 SEHNR and CDR2 FQNEAQ (reference sequence). The CDR3 is CASSPIYSAEAFF. The CDR3 DNA follows: TGTGCCAGCAGCCCTATTTATTCTGCTGAAGCTTTCTTT.

The chain has TRBV10-1 and TRBJ2-7; D is undetermined. From germline, CDR1 is WNHNN and CDR2 SYGVQD (reference sequence). Deletions cut 2 bases from V and 0 bases from J, with 5 bases between. The CDR3 covers 13 residues. The CDR3 reads CASSEENSYEQYF. The CDR3 region has the DNA TGCGCCAGCAGTGAGGAGAACTCCTACGAGCAGTACTTC.